This TCR beta chain was profiled in a study of T cell responses to AZD1222 COVID-19 vaccine. Study information: Analysis merged second doses at about 4 or about 12 weeks. The study, taken as a whole, reports: Only a handful of AZD1222 recipients, six or seven in all, had baseline seropositivity. Clonal diversity may have been underestimated in mostly white British donors.

A word on this clone: Its antigen is not identified.

Repertoires were generated with immunoSEQ multiplex PCR, while TCRdb's copy carries only in-frame clones and drops some. The sample has 120,000 to 150,000 clones, 80% to 95% seen once; the top ten hold about 3%. Trimming removed 3 bases from V and 4 bases from J, with 10 bases in between. Per germline, CDR1 SGHAT and CDR2 FQDESV (reference sequence). CDR3 length: 13 amino acids. V gene TRBV11-1 combines with J gene TRBJ2-7; no clear D gene. The specimen was peripheral blood, collected on day 0 of AZD1222 vaccination. The clonotype comes from an adult in good health. The CDR3 DNA sequence: TGTGCCAGCAGCTTGGGAAGTAAATACGAGCAGTACTTC. Amino acids: CASSLGSKYEQYF.